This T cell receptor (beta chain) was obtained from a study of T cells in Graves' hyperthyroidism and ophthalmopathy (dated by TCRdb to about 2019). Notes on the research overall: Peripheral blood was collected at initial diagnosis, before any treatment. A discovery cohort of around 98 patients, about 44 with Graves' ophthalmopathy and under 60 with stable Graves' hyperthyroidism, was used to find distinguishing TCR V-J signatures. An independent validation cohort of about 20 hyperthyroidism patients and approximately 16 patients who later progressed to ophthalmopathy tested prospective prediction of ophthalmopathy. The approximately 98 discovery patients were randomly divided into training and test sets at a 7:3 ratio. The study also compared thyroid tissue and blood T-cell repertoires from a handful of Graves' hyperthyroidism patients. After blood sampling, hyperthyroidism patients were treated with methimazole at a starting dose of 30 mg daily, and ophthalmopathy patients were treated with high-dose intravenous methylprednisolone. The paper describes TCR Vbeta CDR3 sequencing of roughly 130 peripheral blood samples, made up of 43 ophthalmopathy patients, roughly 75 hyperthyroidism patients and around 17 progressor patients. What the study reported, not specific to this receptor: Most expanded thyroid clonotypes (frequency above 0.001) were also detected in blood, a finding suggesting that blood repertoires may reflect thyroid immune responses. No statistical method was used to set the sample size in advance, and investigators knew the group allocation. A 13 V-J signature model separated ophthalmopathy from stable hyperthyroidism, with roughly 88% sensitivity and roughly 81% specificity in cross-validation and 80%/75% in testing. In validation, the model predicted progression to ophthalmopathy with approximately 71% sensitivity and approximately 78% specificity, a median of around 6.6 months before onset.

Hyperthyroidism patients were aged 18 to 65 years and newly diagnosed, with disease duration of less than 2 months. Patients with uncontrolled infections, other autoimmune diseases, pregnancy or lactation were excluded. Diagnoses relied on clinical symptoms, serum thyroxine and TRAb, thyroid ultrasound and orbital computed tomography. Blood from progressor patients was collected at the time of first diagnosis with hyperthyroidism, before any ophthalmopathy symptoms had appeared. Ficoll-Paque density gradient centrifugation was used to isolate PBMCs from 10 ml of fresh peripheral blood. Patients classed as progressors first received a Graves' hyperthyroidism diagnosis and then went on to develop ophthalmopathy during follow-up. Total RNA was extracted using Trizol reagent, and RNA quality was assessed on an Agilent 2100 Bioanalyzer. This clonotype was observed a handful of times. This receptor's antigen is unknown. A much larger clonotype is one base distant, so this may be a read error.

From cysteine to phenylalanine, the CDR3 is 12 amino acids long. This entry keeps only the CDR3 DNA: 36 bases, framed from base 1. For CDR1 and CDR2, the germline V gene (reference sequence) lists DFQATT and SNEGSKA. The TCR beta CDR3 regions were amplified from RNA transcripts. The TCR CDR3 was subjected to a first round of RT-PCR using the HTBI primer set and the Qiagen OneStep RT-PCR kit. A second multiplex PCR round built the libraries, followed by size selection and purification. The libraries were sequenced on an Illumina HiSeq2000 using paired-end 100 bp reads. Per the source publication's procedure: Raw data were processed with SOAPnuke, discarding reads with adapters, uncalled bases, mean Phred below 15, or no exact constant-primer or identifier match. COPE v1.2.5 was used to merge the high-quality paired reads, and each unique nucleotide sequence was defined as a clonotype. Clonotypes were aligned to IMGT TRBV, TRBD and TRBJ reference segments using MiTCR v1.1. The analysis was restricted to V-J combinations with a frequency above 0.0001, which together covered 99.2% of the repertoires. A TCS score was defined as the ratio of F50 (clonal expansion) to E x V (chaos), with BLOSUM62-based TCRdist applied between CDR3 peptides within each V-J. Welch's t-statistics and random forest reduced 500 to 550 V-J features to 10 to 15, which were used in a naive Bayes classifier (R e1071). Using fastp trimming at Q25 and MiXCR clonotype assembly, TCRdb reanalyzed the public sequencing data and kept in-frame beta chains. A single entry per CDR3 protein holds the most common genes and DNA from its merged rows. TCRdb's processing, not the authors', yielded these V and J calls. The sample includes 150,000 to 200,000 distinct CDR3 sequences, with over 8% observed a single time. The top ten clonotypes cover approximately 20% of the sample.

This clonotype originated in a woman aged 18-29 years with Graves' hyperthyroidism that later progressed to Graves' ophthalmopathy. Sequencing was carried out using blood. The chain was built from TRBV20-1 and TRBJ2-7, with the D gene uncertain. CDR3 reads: CGAMASNYEQYF. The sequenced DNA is TGCGGTGCTATGGCCTCAAACTACGAGCAGTACTTC.